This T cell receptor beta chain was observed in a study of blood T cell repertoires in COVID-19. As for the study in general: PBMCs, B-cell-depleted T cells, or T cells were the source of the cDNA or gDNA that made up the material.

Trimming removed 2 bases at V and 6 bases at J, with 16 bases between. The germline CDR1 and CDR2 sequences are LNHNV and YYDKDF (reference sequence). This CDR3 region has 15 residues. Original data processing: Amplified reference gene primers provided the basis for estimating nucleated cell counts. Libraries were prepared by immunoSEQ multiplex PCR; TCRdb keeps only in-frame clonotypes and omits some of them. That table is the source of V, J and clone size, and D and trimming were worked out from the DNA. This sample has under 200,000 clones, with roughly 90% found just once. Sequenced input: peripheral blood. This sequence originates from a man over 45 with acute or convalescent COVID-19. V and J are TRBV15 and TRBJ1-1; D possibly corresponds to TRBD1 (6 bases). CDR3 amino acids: CATSRSRGTSAEAFF. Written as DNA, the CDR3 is TGTGCCACCAGCAGAAGTAGGGGGACCTCAGCTGAAGCTTTCTTT.